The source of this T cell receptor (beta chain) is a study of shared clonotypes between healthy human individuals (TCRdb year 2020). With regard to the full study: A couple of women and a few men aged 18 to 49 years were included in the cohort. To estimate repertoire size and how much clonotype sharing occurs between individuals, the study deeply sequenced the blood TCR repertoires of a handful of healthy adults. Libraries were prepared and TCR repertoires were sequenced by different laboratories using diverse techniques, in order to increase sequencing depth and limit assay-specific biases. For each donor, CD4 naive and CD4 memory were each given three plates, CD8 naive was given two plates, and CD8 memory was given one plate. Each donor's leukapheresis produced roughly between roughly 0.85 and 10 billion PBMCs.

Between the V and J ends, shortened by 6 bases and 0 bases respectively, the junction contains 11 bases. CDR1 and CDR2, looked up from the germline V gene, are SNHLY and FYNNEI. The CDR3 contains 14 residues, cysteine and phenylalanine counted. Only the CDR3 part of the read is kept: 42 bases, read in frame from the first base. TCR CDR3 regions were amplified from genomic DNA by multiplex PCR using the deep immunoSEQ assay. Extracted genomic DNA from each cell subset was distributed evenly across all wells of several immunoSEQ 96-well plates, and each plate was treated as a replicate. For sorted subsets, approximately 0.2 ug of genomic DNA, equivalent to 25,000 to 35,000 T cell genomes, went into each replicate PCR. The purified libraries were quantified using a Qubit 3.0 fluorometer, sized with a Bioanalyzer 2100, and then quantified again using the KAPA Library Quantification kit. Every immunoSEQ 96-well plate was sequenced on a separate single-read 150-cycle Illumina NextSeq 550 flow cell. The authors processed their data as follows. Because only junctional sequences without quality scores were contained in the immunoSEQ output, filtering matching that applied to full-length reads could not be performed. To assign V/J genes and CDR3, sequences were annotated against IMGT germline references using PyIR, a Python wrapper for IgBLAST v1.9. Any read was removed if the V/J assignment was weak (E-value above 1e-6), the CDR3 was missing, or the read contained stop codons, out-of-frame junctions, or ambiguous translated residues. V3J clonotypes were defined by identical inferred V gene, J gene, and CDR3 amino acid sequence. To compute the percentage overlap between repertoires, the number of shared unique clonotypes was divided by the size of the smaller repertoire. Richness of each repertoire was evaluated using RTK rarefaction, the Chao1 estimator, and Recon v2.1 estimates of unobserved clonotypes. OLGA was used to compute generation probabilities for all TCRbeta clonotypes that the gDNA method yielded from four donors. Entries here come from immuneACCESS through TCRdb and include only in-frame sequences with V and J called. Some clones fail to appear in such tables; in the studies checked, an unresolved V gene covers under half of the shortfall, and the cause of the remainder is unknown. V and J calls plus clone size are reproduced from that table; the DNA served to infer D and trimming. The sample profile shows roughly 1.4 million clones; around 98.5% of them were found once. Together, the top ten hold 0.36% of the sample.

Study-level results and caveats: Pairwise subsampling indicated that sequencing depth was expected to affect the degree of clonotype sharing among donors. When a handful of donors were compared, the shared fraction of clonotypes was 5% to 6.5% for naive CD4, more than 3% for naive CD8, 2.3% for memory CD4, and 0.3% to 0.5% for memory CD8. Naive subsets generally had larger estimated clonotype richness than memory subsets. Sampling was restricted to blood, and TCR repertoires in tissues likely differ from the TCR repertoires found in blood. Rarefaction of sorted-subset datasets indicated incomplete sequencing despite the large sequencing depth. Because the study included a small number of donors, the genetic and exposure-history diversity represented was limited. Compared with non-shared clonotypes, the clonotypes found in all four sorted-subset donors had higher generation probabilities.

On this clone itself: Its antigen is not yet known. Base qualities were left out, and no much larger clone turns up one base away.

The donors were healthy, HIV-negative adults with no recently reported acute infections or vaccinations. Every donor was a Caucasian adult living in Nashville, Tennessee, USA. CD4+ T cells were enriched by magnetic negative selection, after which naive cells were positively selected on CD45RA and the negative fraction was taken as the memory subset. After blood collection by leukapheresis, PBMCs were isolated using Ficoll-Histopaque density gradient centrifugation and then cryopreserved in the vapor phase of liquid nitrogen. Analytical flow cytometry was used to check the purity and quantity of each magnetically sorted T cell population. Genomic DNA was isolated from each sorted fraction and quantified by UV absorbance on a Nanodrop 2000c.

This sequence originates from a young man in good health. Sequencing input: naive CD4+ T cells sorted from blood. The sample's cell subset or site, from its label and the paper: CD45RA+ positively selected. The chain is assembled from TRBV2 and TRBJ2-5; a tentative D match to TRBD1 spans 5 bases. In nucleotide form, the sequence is TGTGCCAGCAGAGGGGAAACGTACCAAGAGACCCAGTACTTC. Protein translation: CASRGETYQETQYF.